A single T cell receptor beta chain is shown here with its context. This sample stems from a study of T cells expressing NK-cell markers. TCRdb reanalyzed the 5' RACE reads and collapses them to one entry per CDR3 protein, without DNA. The sample table sets out over 150,000 distinct CDR3 sequences. The CDR3 is made up of 12 amino acids. The chain is built from TRBV12-3 or TRBV12-4 and TRBJ1-2; the D gene TCRdb calls, TRBD1, cannot be checked with no DNA. The sequenced sample was blood T cells: a sorted CD56 or NKG2C T cell subset, CD4+ or CD8+ T cells, or bulk PBMC T cells (not recorded which). The receptor's source is a woman in her forties or fifties in good health. The CDR3 sequence: CASSMGGSGYTF.